The TCR beta chain under discussion was sequenced for a study of shared clonotypes between healthy human individuals. This CDR3 is built from 18 residues. The germline V and J ends were trimmed by 6 bases and 0 bases, with 18 bases remaining between them. From germline, CDR1 is SGHAT and CDR2 FQNNGV. Sequencing was performed with immunoSEQ multiplex PCR; in TCRdb, only in-frame clones are kept and a portion is missing. The sample lists about 2.4 million clones, 93% seen once, with approximately 0.35% in the top ten. The sequence was collected from a man in his late teens or twenties in good health. Some clones in this sample may be carry-over from other donors' samples. The chain has TRBV11-2 and TRBJ2-6; possibly TRBD1 or TRBD2 for D (5 bases each). Sequences were obtained from naive CD4+ T cells from PBMCs. Documented subset: CD45RA+ positively selected. CDR3 nucleotides: TGTGCCAGCAGAAAGCCGGGACGTGTAATCTCTGGGGCCAACGTCCTGACTTTC. Amino acid sequence: CASRKPGRVISGANVLTF.